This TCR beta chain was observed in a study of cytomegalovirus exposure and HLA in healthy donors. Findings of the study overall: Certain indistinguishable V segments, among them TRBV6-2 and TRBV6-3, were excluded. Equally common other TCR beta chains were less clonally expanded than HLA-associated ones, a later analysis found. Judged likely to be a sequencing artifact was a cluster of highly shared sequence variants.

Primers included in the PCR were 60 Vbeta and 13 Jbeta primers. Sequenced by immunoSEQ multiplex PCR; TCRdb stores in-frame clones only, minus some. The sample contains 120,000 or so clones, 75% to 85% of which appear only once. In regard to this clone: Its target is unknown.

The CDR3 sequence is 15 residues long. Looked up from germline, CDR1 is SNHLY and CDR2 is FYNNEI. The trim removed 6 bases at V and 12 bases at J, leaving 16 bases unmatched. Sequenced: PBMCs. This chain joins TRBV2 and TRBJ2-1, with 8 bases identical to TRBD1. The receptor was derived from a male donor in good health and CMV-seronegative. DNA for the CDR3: TGTGCCAGCAGGGCAGGGGGACAGGTGGCTTTGGTGCAGTTCTTC. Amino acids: CASRAGGQVALVQFF. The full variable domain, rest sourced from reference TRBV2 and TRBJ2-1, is EPEVTQTPSHQVTQMGQEVILRCVPISNHLYFYWYRQILGQKVEFLVSFYNNEISEKSEIFDDQFSVERPDGSNFTLKIRSTKLEDSAMYFCASRAGGQVALVQFFGPGTRLTVL.